The 31 T cell receptor beta chains reported below all come from one sample, sequenced in a study of HIV-infected patients and healthy controls. cDNA was made from about 500 ng RNA using alpha and beta constant primers. Separate chain-specific third strand synthesis with multiplexing indices produced the alpha and beta libraries. TCRdb independently ran MiXCR on the 5' RACE reads; one entry per CDR3 protein. The sample gives about 5,500 distinct CDR3 sequences, over 6.5% of which show up once; 15% to 20% is in the top ten. All unsorted peripheral T cells were captured because whole blood was used without fractionation. Material: blood, obtained before antiretroviral therapy. These receptors were obtained from an adult with HIV infection.

Comment on this clonotype: This sequence may be a read error, since a much larger clone differs from it by one base. This rearrangement joins TRBV19 to TRBJ2-3, with 8 bases that match TRBD2. This CDR3 region has 16 residues. With 4 bases clipped from V and 4 bases from J, the junction kept 10 bases outside the gene matches. Germline V CDR1 and CDR2: LNHDA, SQIVND (reference sequence). The CDR3, as DNA: TGTGCCAGTAGTACTACTAGCGGCCTCAGCGCAGATACGCAGTATTTT. As protein: CASSTTSGLSADTQYF.

This clonotype is medium-sized by share. This chain links TRBV5-4 with TRBJ1-1; 11 bases agree with TRBD1. The CDR3 extends over 15 amino acids. Germline lookup yields CDR1 SGHNT and CDR2 YYREEE (reference sequence). J was trimmed by 3 bases and V by 4 bases; bases with no gene match: 5. In DNA form, the CDR3 reads TGTGCCAGCAGCCACATGGGACAGGGGGACACTGAAGCTTTCTTT. This translates into CASSHMGQGDTEAFF.

V usage is TRBV5-1 and J usage is TRBJ1-1; weak D call: TRBD1 (5 bases). The ends were cut back, 4 bases at V and 6 bases at J, with 16 bases in the middle. Germline-derived CDR1 and CDR2 are SGHRS and YFSETQ. The CDR3 has 14 amino acids. In DNA, the CDR3 is TGCGCCAGCAGCATAAAAGGGGTGTTCGCTGAAGCTTTCTTT. This translates into CASSIKGVFAEAFF.

This clonotype is medium-sized in the sample. This chain joins TRBV6-5 and TRBJ2-1, with a weak D call TRBD2 (6 bases). The CDR3 is 15 amino acids. The germline CDR1 and CDR2 sequences are MNHEY and SVGAGI. Trimming shortened V by 2 bases and J by 1 base, and 9 bases separated the two germline ends. CDR3 sequence: CASSYTAGSYNEQFF. Written as DNA, the CDR3 is TGTGCCAGCAGTTACACTGCGGGGTCCTACAATGAGCAGTTCTTC.

This clonotype is termed medium-sized (0.01 to 0.1%). CDR3 protein: CSATRTYDRNQPQHF. The DNA of the CDR3 is TGCAGTGCCACTCGGACGTACGACCGCAATCAGCCCCAGCATTTT. V and J are TRBV20-1 and TRBJ1-5; no reliable D call. Germline CDR1 is DFQATT and CDR2 is SNEGSKA (reference sequence). Trimming removed 6 bases at V and 2 bases at J, with 17 bases between. This CDR3 is built from 15 residues.

At least ten counts were recorded for this clonotype. Here the CDR3 DNA reads TGTGCCAGCAGTTACCCCGGGACTAGCGTTGAGGAGCAGTTCTTC. Amino acid sequence: CASSYPGTSVEEQFF. The chain employs TRBV6-5 and TRBJ2-1, with 10 bases that match TRBD2. The V and J ends lost 2 bases and 10 bases, in that order; junction bases with no gene match: 8. Per germline, CDR1 MNHEY and CDR2 SVGAGI. The CDR3 has 15 residues.

V is TRBV5-6 and J is TRBJ2-5; no clear D. V was shortened by 5 bases and J by 5 bases, with 7 bases between the two germline ends. Germline V gene sequence: CDR1 SGHDT, CDR2 YYEEEE. The CDR3 runs 11 residues. The CDR3 sequence: CASRHGETQYF. In DNA form, the CDR3 reads TGTGCCAGCAGACATGGGGAGACCCAGTACTTC.

This clonotype is termed medium-sized. This chain joins TRBV27 and TRBJ1-1; a possible D gene is TRBD1 (6 bases). The germline V gene has CDR1 MNHEY and CDR2 SMNVEV (reference sequence). The CDR3 totals 16 residues. V lost 5 bases and J 1 base, leaving 17 bases between the germline ends. CDR3 coding DNA: TGTGCCAGCAGTCCCCCGAGGCAGGGGAAGAACACTGAAGCTTTCTTT. Protein sequence: CASSPPRQGKNTEAFF.

This clonotype counts as medium-sized. This chain uses TRBV3-1 with TRBJ1-2; D may be TRBD1 (5 bases). CDR1 and CDR2 from the germline V gene are LGHDT and YNNKEL (reference sequence). Trimming stripped 2 bases from V and 8 bases from J, with 18 bases between. The CDR3 consists of 15 residues. The CDR3 nucleotides are TGTGCCAGCAGCCAACCCGGGACGGGCTACGGAGGCTACACCTTC. Its protein product is CASSQPGTGYGGYTF.

This clonotype showed up many times. This chain connects TRBV6-6 to TRBJ1-2, with 8 positions matching TRBD1. This CDR3 contains 16 residues. V was clipped by 6 bases and J by 4 bases; unmatched bases: 13. Per germline, CDR1 MNHNY and CDR2 SVGAGI (reference sequence). This chain's CDR3 is CASRLNGTGKAYGYTF. The CDR3 DNA sequence: TGTGCCAGCAGGCTAAACGGGACAGGAAAGGCCTATGGCTACACCTTC.

This clonotype has ten or more counts. The chain recombines TRBV24-1 with TRBJ2-3; no definite D call. CDR1 is KGHDR and CDR2 is SFDVKD in the germline V gene. This CDR3 comprises 14 residues. Trimming cost V 0 bases and J 1 base, with 4 bases left between them. CDR3 sequence reads: CATSDLLGTDTQYF. DNA for the CDR3: TGTGCCACCAGTGATTTGCTAGGCACAGATACGCAGTATTTT.

By sample fraction, this clonotype is medium-sized (0.01 to 0.1%). The J gene is TRBJ1-1, the V gene TRBV20-1; D gene ambiguous. The CDR3 sequence is 13 residues long. The germline V and J ends were trimmed by 3 bases and 3 bases, with 11 bases remaining between them. Per the germline V gene, CDR1 is DFQATT and CDR2 is SNEGSKA (reference sequence). In DNA, the CDR3 is TGCAGTGCTAGTTGGAGGGAGTACACTGAAGCTTTCTTT. It encodes CSASWREYTEAFF.

This clonotype is judged large (0.1 to 1%). This sequence joins TRBV7-9 and TRBJ2-1; TRBD2 aligns across 13 bases. Germline V lookup: CDR1 SEHNR, CDR2 FQNEAQ (reference sequence). The CDR3 runs to 15 residues. Trimming removed 5 bases from V and 7 bases from J; junction bases left unmatched: 5. CDR3 in amino acids: CASSPRTSGGNEQFF. In DNA, the CDR3 is TGTGCCAGCAGCCCCCGGACTAGCGGGGGAAATGAGCAGTTCTTC.

By share, this clonotype counts as medium-sized (0.01 to 0.1%). The chain is built from TRBV6-5 and TRBJ2-5; tentatively, D is TRBD2 (6 bases). V gave up 4 bases and J gave up 4 bases, with 13 bases separating them. This CDR3 region has 14 residues. The germline gives CDR1 MNHEY, CDR2 SVGAGI. CDR3 in DNA: TGTGCCAGCAGTTTGGGCAGACTAGGAGAGACCCAGTACTTC. Encoded protein: CASSLGRLGETQYF.

The chain uses TRBV5-1 and TRBJ2-5, with 7 nucleotides matching TRBD1. The trim removed 4 bases at V and 5 bases at J, leaving 8 bases unmatched. Per the germline V gene, CDR1 is SGHRS and CDR2 is YFSETQ. This CDR3 comprises 14 residues. The CDR3 here is CASSPWTGLETQYF. DNA of the CDR3: TGCGCCAGCAGCCCATGGACAGGCTTGGAGACCCAGTACTTC.

This clonotype is medium-sized in the sample. V and J are TRBV6-5 and TRBJ2-5; 9 bases fit TRBD2. Germline V CDR1 and CDR2: MNHEY, SVGAGI. After removal of 6 bases from V and 4 bases from J, the junction contained 3 bases not matched to a gene. This CDR3 has 13 residues. The DNA of the CDR3 is TGTGCCAGCAGAACTAGCGGGCCAGAGACCCAGTACTTC. Translation: CASRTSGPETQYF.

By proportion, this clonotype is medium-sized (0.01 to 0.1%). The rearrangement links TRBV10-1 to TRBJ2-5, with 13 bases fitting TRBD2. Germline V gives CDR1 WNHNN, CDR2 SYGVQD (reference sequence). Trimming cost V 6 bases and J 3 bases; bases outside gene matches: 4. This CDR3 spans 15 amino acids. CDR3 in amino acids: CASRDGTSGEETQYF. The CDR3 nucleotides read TGCGCCAGCAGGGACGGGACTAGCGGGGAAGAGACCCAGTACTTC.

CDR3 in amino acids: CASSNGYTEAFF. The CDR3 bases are TGTGCCAGCAGCAACGGTTACACTGAAGCTTTCTTT. The chain carries TRBV3-1 and TRBJ1-1; D gene uncertain. CDR1 is LGHDT, CDR2 YNNKEL, per germline (reference sequence). Deletions cut 5 bases from V and 3 bases from J, with 7 bases between. The CDR3 runs to 12 residues.

This chain uses TRBV7-9 with TRBJ2-7; D perhaps matches TRBD2 (5 bases). CDR1 is SEHNR, CDR2 FQNEAQ, per germline (reference sequence). The CDR3 contains 15 residues. Between the trimmed V and J ends, which lost 2 bases and 7 bases, there was a span of 18 bases. The CDR3 DNA is TGTGCCAGCAGCTTACAGTGGTGGCCCAGAGGGGAGCAGTACTTC. This encodes CASSLQWWPRGEQYF.

The CDR3 protein is CASLGQGSYNEQFF. CDR3 DNA sequence: TGTGCCAGCTTGGGACAGGGCTCCTACAATGAGCAGTTCTTC. The rearrangement links TRBV2 to TRBJ2-1; 9 bases fit TRBD1. J was trimmed by 0 bases and V by 8 bases; bases with no gene match: 2. This CDR3 spans 14 amino acids. Germline V gene data show CDR1 as SNHLY and CDR2 as FYNNEI.

The V and J genes are TRBV20-1 and TRBJ2-4; TRBD2 matches at 8 bases. The CDR3 is 14 residues long. Germline assignment: CDR1 DFQATT and CDR2 SNEGSKA (reference sequence). The trim removed 6 bases at V and 1 base at J, leaving 5 bases unmatched. DNA for the CDR3: TGCAGTGCCGGCCAGCGGGAGGCCAAAAACATTCAGTACTTC. This codes for CSAGQREAKNIQYF.

This clonotype was detected ten times or more. The rearrangement uses TRBV7-2 and TRBJ2-5, with 10 bases that match TRBD2. CDR3 length equals 16 residues. Germline trimming cut 1 base from V and 1 base from J; bases unmatched to any gene: 3. Germline lookup yields CDR1 SGHTA and CDR2 FQGNSA. As DNA, the CDR3 is TGTGCCAGCAGCTTAGTAGCGGGGGGTGGCCAAGAGACCCAGTACTTC. Its protein product is CASSLVAGGGQETQYF.

This sequence joins TRBV27 and TRBJ1-1; D not certain. The germline gives CDR1 MNHEY, CDR2 SMNVEV (reference sequence). This CDR3 has 17 residues. V lost 6 bases to trimming and J lost 1 base, with 21 bases between them. The CDR3 DNA reads TGTGCCAGCAGCCAGTACCCTACTAGGTTGACGAACACTGAAGCTTTCTTT. It yields the protein CASSQYPTRLTNTEAFF.

By proportion, this clonotype is medium-sized. V and J are TRBV23-1 and TRBJ2-5; 8 positions agree with TRBD1. TRBV23-1 is annotated as an ORF whose role is uncertain. V was clipped by 3 bases and J by 2 bases; unmatched bases: 8. The CDR3 runs 16 residues. The DNA for the CDR3 is TGCGCCAGCAGTCAGTTGGACAGGGACATACAAGAGACCCAGTACTTC. It translates to CASSQLDRDIQETQYF.

This clonotype is medium-sized (0.01 to 0.1%) within its sample. The chain recombines TRBV27 with TRBJ1-5, with D possibly matching TRBD1 (5 bases). The V gene's germline CDR1 is MNHEY and CDR2 SMNVEV (reference sequence). This CDR3 comprises 15 residues. V lost 2 bases and J 2 bases, leaving 10 bases between the germline ends. The CDR3 DNA follows: TGTGCCAGCAGTTTACAGGGAGGGGGCAATCAGCCCCAGCATTTT. It yields the protein CASSLQGGGNQPQHF.

This clonotype was found many times. This rearrangement joins TRBV10-3 to TRBJ2-7, with 10 bases lining up with TRBD2. This CDR3 has 14 residues. Germline values: CDR1 ENHRY, CDR2 SYGVKD. V lost 11 bases, J lost 7 bases, and 14 bases stayed unmatched. The CDR3: CAVKPSGRWGEQYF. CDR3 coding DNA: TGTGCCGTCAAACCTAGCGGGAGATGGGGGGAGCAGTACTTC.

This clonotype showed up just a few times. The chain recombines TRBV16 with TRBJ1-2, with D possibly TRBD1 on 6 matching bases. V lost 5 bases and J 6 bases, leaving 16 bases between the germline ends. CDR1 is KGHSY, CDR2 FQNENV, per germline. The CDR3 totals 14 residues. CDR3 sequence: CASSTSSQGNGYTF. The CDR3 DNA reads as TGTGCCAGCAGCACTTCGTCACAGGGAAATGGCTACACCTTC.

This clonotype showed up many times. The chain couples TRBV30 to TRBJ1-1, with unresolved D. Trimming took off 4 bases at V and 4 bases at J, with 16 bases between the two ends. The CDR3 has 14 amino acids. Germline CDR1 GTSNPN, CDR2 SVGIG (reference sequence). The CDR3 nucleotides are TGTGCCTGGAAAGGAGGTTTCATGGGCACTGAAGCTTTCTTT. It codes for CAWKGGFMGTEAFF.

In this sample, this clonotype turned up many times. The rearrangement links TRBV19 to TRBJ1-2, with D uncertain. Germline V gives CDR1 LNHDA, CDR2 SQIVND (reference sequence). This CDR3 is built from 14 residues. The V end was cut by 4 bases, the J end by 3 bases, with 12 bases between. The CDR3 here is CASSTTDGYYGYTF. CDR3 nucleotides: TGTGCCAGTAGTACGACCGACGGCTACTATGGCTACACCTTC.

Judged by abundance, this clonotype is medium-sized. V gene TRBV12-3 or TRBV12-4 combines with J gene TRBJ1-1; possibly TRBD1 for D (5 bases). The V and J ends lost 2 bases and 6 bases respectively, with 19 bases between them. The CDR3 length is 16 residues. The CDR3 region is CASSLPPSQVGPEAFF. In DNA, the CDR3 is TGTGCCAGCAGTTTACCCCCGTCACAGGTCGGTCCTGAAGCTTTCTTT.

This clonotype was counted a few times. V usage is TRBV7-9 and J usage is TRBJ2-5, with TRBD2 as a possible D gene (5 bases). CDR1 is SEHNR and CDR2 is FQNEAQ in the germline V gene (reference sequence). V was pared by 2 bases and J by 7 bases, with 8 bases between. This CDR3 spans 12 amino acids. DNA of the CDR3: TGTGCCAGCAGCTTATTAGAGGGGACCCAGTACTTC. Translation: CASSLLEGTQYF.